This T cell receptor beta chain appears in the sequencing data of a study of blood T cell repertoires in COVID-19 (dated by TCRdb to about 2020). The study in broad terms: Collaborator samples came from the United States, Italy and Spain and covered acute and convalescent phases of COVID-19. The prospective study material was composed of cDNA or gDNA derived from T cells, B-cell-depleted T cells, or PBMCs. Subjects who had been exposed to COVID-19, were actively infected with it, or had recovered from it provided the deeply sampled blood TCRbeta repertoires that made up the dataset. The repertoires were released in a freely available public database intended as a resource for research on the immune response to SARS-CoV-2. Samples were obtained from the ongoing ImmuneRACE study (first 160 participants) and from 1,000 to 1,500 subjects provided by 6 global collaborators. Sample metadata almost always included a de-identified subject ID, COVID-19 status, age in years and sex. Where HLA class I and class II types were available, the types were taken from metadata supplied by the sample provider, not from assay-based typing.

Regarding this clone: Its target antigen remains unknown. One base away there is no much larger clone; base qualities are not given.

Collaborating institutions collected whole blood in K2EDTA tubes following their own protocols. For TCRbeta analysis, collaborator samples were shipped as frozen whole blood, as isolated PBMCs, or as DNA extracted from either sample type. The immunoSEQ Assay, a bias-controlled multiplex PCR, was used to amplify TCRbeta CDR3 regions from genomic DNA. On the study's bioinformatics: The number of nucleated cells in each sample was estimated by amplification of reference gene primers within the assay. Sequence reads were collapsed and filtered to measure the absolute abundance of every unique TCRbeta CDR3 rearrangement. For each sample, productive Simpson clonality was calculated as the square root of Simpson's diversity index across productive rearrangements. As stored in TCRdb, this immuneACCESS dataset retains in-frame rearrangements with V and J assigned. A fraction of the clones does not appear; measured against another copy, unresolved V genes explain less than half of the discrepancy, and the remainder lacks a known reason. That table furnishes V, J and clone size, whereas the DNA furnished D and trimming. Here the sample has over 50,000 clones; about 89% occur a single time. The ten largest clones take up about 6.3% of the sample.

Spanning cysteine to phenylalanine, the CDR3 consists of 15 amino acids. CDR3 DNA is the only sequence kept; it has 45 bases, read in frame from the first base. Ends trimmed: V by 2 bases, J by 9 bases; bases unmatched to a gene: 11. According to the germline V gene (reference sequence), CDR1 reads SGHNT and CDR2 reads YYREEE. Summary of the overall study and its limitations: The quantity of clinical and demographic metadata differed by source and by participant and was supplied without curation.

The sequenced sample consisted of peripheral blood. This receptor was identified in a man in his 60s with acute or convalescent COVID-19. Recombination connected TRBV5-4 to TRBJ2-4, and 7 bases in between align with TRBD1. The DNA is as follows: TGTGCCAGCAGCTTCGACAGGGTCTCTACCAGCATTCAGTACTTC. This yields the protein CASSFDRVSTSIQYF.